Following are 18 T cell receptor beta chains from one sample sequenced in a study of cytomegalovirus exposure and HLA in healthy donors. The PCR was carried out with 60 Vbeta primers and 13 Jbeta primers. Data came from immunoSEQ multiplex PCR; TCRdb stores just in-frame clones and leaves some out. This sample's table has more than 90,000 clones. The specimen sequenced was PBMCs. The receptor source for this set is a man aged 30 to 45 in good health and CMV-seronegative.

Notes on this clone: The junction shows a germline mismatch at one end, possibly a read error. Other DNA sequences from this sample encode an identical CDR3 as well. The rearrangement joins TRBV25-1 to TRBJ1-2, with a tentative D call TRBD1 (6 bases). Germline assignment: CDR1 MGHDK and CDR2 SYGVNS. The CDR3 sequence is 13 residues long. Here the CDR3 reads CASSVGTNYGYTF. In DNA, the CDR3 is TGTGCCAGCAGTGTCGGGACAAACTATGGCTACACCTTT.

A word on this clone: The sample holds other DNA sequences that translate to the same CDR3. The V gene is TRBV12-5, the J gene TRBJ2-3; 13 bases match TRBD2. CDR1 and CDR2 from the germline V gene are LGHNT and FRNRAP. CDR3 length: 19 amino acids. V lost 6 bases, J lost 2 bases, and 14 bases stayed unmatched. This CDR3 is CASGFLLRGLAGNTDTQYF. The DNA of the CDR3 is TGTGCTAGTGGCTTCTTGCTGAGGGGACTAGCGGGGAACACAGATACGCAGTATTTT.

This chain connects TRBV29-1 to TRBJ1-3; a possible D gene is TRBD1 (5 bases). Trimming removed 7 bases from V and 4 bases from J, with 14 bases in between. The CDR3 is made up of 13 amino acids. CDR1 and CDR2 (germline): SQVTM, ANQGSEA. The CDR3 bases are TGCAGCGGGAGGGGAACGGGAGGAAACACCATATATTTT. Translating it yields CSGRGTGGNTIYF. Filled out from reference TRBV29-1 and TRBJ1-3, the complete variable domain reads SAVISQKPSRDICQRGTSLTIQCQVDSQVTMMFWYRQQPGQSLTLIATANQGSEATYESGFVIDKFPISRPNLTFSTLTVSNMSPEDSSIYLCSGRGTGGNTIYFGEGSWLTVV.

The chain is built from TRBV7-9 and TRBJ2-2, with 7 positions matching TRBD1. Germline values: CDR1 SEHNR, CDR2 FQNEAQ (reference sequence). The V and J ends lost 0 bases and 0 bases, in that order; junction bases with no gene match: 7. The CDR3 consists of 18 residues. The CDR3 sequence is CASSLATGSTSNTGELFF. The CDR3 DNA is TGTGCCAGCAGCTTAGCGACAGGGAGTACTTCGAACACCGGGGAGCTGTTTTTT.

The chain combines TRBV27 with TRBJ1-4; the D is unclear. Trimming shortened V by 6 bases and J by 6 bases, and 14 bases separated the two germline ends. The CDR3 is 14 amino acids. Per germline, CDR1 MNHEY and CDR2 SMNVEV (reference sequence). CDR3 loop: CASSNLGSDEKLFF. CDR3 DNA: TGTGCCAGCAGCAACCTGGGCTCTGATGAAAAACTGTTTTTT. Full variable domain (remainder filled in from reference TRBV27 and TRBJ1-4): EAQVTQNPRYLITVTGKKLTVTCSQNMNHEYMSWYRQDPGLGLRQIYYSMNVEVTDKGDVPEGYKVSRKEKRNFPLILESPSPNQTSLYFCASSNLGSDEKLFFGSGTQLSVL.

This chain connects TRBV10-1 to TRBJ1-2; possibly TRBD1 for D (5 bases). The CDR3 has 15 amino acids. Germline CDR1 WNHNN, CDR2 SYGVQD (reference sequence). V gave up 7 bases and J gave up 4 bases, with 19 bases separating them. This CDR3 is CASIRVPAGGYGYTF. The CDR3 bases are TGCGCCAGCATTAGAGTCCCAGCCGGGGGCTATGGCTACACCTTC.

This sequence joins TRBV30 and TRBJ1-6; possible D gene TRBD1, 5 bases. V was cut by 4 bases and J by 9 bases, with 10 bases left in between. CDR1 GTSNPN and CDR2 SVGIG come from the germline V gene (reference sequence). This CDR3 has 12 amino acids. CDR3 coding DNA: TGTGCCTGGACCATCGGGGGTTCACCCCTCCACTTT. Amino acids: CAWTIGGSPLHF.

The CDR3 coding sequence is TGTGCCAGCAGCTTCGGTCCGACAGGGGGCTATGGCTACACCTTC. Translation: CASSFGPTGGYGYTF. The rearrangement joins TRBV7-9 to TRBJ1-2; 9 nucleotides line up with TRBD1. CDR1 is SEHNR, CDR2 FQNEAQ, per germline (reference sequence). V lost 3 bases, J lost 4 bases, and 6 bases stayed unmatched. The CDR3 totals 15 residues. The full variable domain, with the rest looked up from reference TRBV7-9 and TRBJ1-2, is DTGVSQNPRHKITKRGQNVTFRCDPISEHNRLYWYRQTLGQGPEFLTYFQNEAQLEKSRLLSDRFSAERPKGSFSTLEIQRTEQGDSAMYLCASSFGPTGGYGYTFGSGTRLTVV.

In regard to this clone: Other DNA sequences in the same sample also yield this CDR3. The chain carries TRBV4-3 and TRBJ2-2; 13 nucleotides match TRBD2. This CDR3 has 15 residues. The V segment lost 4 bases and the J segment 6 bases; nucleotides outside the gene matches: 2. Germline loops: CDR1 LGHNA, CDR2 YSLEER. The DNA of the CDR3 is TGCGCCAGCAGCCCGGGACTAGCGGGGCCCGGGGAGCTGTTTTTT. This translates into CASSPGLAGPGELFF.

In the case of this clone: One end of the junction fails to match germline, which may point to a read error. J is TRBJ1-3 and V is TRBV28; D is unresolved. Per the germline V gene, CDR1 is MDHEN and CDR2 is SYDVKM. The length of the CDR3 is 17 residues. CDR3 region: CASTLSGEASSGNTIYF. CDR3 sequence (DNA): TGTGCCAGCACTTTAAGTGGGGAGGCGAGCTCTGGAAACACCATATATTTT. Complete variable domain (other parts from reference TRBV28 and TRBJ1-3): DVKVTQSSRYLVKRTGEKVFLECVQDMDHENMFWYRQDPGLGLRLIYFSYDVKMKEKGDIPEGYSVSREKKERFSLILESASTNQTSMYLCASTLSGEASSGNTIYFGEGSWLTVV.

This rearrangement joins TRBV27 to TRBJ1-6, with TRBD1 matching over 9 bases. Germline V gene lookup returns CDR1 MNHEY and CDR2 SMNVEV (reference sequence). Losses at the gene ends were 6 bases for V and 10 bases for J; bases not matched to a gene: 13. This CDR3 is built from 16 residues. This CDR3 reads CASRVRTGVRGSPLHF. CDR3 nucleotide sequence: TGTGCCAGCAGAGTCCGGACAGGGGTAAGAGGCTCACCCCTCCACTTT.

The CDR3 here is CASSARGRGTEAFF. CDR3 DNA: TGTGCCAGCAGTGCCAGGGGCCGGGGCACTGAAGCTTTCTTT. The V call is TRBV2, the J call TRBJ1-1, with D perhaps matching TRBD1 (6 bases). The length of the CDR3 is 14 residues. Deletions cut 4 bases from V and 4 bases from J, with 13 bases between. CDR1 is SNHLY and CDR2 is FYNNEI in the germline V gene.

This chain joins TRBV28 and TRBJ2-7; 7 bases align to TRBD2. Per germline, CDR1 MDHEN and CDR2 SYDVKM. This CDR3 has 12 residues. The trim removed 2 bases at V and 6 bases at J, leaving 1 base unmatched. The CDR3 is CASSLGEGEQYF. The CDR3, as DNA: TGTGCCAGCAGTTTAGGGGAGGGCGAGCAGTACTTC.

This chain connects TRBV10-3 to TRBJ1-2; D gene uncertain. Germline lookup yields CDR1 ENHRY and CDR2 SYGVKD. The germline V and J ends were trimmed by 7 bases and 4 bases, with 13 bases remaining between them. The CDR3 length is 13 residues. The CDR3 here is CAITSEYSYGYTF. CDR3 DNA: TGTGCCATCACTTCTGAGTATAGCTATGGCTACACCTTC.

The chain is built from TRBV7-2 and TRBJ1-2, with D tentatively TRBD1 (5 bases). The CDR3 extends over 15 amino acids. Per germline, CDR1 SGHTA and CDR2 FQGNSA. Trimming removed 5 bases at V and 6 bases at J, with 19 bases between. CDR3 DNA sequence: TGTGCCAGCAGCCCCGAGCGCGCAGGGTACGATGGCTACACCTTC. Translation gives CASSPERAGYDGYTF. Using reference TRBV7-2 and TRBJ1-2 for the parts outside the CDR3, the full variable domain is GAGVSQSPSNKVTEKGKDVELRCDPISGHTALYWYRQSLGQGLEFLIYFQGNSAPDKSGLPSDRFSAERTGGSVSTLTIQRTQQEDSAVYLCASSPERAGYDGYTFGSGTRLTVV.

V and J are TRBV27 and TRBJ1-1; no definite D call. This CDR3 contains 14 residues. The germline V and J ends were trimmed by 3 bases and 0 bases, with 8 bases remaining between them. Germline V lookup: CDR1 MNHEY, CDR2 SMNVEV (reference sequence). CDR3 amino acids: CASSFSGMNTEAFF. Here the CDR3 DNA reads TGTGCCAGCAGTTTTTCGGGGATGAACACTGAAGCTTTCTTT.

This CDR3 reads CASSRRVGTGELFF. Here the CDR3 DNA reads TGTGCCAGCAGCAGGAGGGTTGGGACCGGGGAGCTGTTTTTT. The V and J genes are TRBV5-6 and TRBJ2-2; perhaps TRBD2 as D (6 bases). Trimming took 4 bases from V and 5 from J, leaving 12 bases between them. Looked up from germline, CDR1 is SGHDT and CDR2 is YYEEEE. This CDR3 has 14 amino acids.

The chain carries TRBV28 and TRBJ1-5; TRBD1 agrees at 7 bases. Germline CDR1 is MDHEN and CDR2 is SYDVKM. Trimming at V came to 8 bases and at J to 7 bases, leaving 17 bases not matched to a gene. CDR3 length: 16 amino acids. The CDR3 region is CASSRKGGWIRQPQHF. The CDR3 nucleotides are TGTGCCAGCTCGCGAAAAGGGGGCTGGATACGACAGCCCCAGCATTTT.